This TCR beta chain was profiled in a study of T-cell reconstitution after alpha-beta-depleted transplantation in children. During its preparation, the TCRbeta library received unique molecular identifiers. TCRdb redid the calling of the PCR reads with MiXCR, one entry per CDR3 protein. Of around 580,000 distinct CDR3 sequences listed, 25% to 30% are singletons. Overall study results and limits: A year had passed since transplant, and T-cell counts and diversity by then came mostly from newly produced T cells.

The CDR3 loop spans 15 amino acids. Germline values: CDR1 SGHRS, CDR2 YFSETQ. The table lists this clonotype with many counts. Its antigen is unknown. The junction does not match germline at one end; this may be a read error. Material: PBMCs, obtained before TCRalphabeta/CD19-depleted stem cell transplant. The sequence came from a boy in the first two years of life with Wiskott-Aldrich syndrome, due to receive a stem cell transplant. This chain joins TRBV5-1 and TRBJ2-2; 7 positions agree with TRBD2. In DNA form, the CDR3 reads TGTGCCAGCAGTCCGAGCGGGACGAACACCGGGGAGCTGTTTTTT. Protein product: CASSPSGTNTGELFF.